This passage covers 21 T cell receptor beta chains from one sample sequenced in a study of patients and donors after allogeneic stem cell transplantation. TCRdb called the RT-PCR reads again in MiXCR, with one record for every CDR3 protein. The table has some 60,000 distinct CDR3 sequences, 13% seen once. The source material was blood, either unsorted or a sorted T cell fraction (not recorded which). These receptor sequences come from a human donor who was either an allogeneic HSCT recipient or a stem cell or donor lymphocyte infusion donor (not recorded which). It is not recorded whose cells these are; they may come from a transplant donor.

This clonotype was detected many times. The chain recombines TRBV18 with TRBJ2-3; D is unclear. CDR3 length equals 12 residues. The V end lost 5 bases, the J end lost 9 bases, and 12 bases lay between the germline ends. Per the germline V gene, CDR1 is KGHSH and CDR2 is LQKENI. CDR3 DNA: TGTGCCAGCTCAAATCCCCGGCCGACGCAGTATTTT. Amino acid sequence: CASSNPRPTQYF.

This clonotype was detected only a few times. The rearrangement links TRBV7-9 to TRBJ2-5; D is unresolved. The germline V gene encodes CDR1 SEHNR and CDR2 FQNEAQ (reference sequence). The CDR3 covers 15 residues. With 3 bases removed from V and 0 bases from J, the gap between germline ends came to 11 bases. The DNA of the CDR3 is TGTGCCAGCAGCTTGACCGAACTGTACCAAGAGACCCAGTACTTC. As protein: CASSLTELYQETQYF.

Only a few counts were recorded for this clonotype. The V gene is TRBV29-1, the J gene TRBJ2-1; 9 positions agree with TRBD2. J gave up 5 bases and V 5 bases, and 16 bases lay outside the gene matches. The CDR3 has 17 residues. The germline gives CDR1 SQVTM, CDR2 ANQGSEA. CDR3: CSVSLAPGSGSHNEQFF. DNA of the CDR3: TGCAGCGTTTCCTTGGCTCCGGGTAGCGGGAGCCACAATGAGCAGTTCTTC.

This clonotype was seen only a few times. The chain uses TRBV10-1 and TRBJ2-1; 7 nucleotides match TRBD2. CDR3 length equals 15 residues. Losses at the gene ends were 5 bases for V and 6 bases for J; bases not matched to a gene: 10. In germline, CDR1 is WNHNN, CDR2 SYGVQD (reference sequence). The CDR3 reads CASSKWRERLNEQFF. The CDR3 DNA reads TGCGCCAGCAGTAAATGGCGGGAGAGGCTCAATGAGCAGTTCTTC.

This clonotype was recorded many times. The CDR3 loop is CSIPIDRGRANEKLFF. The CDR3, as DNA: TGCAGCATCCCAATAGACAGGGGGCGAGCTAATGAAAAACTGTTTTTT. This chain connects TRBV20-1 to TRBJ1-4; 10 nucleotides align to TRBD1. From germline, CDR1 is DFQATT and CDR2 SNEGSKA (reference sequence). The CDR3 length is 16 residues.

This clonotype has more than one count but fewer than ten. J is TRBJ2-5 and V is TRBV21-1; the D call TRBD1 from the table was never checked on the DNA. TRBV21-1 is deemed a pseudogene. There are 13 residues in the CDR3. DNA for the CDR3: TGTGCCTCCCTCCAGGGGGCTGGCGAGACCCAGTACTTC. Protein sequence: CASLQGAGETQYF.

The chain is built from TRBV29-1 and TRBJ2-3; 12 bases are a match to TRBD2. V shed 3 bases, J shed 4 bases, and the junction held 11 bases outside the gene matches. Looked up from germline, CDR1 is SQVTM and CDR2 is ANQGSEA. CDR3 length equals 17 residues. CDR3 protein: CSVDMGLAGGPPDTQYF. The CDR3 DNA is TGCAGCGTTGATATGGGCCTAGCGGGAGGGCCCCCAGATACGCAGTATTTT.

At least ten counts were recorded for this clonotype. The V and J genes are TRBV10-3 and TRBJ1-5; D is possibly TRBD1 (6 bases). Germline CDR1 and CDR2: ENHRY and SYGVKD. Trimming took off 6 bases at V and 2 bases at J, with 8 bases between the two ends. The CDR3 loop spans 13 amino acids. CDR3 region: CAIRQGGNQPQHF. The CDR3 coding sequence is TGTGCCATCAGACAGGGAGGCAATCAGCCCCAGCATTTT.

This clonotype was recorded many times. V gene TRBV11-2 combines with J gene TRBJ1-4; 8 nucleotides line up with TRBD1. Germline V CDR1 and CDR2: SGHAT, FQNNGV. The V and J ends lost 4 bases and 6 bases, in that order; junction bases with no gene match: 7. The CDR3 consists of 15 residues. CDR3 in amino acids: CASSYGQGSYEKLFF. The CDR3 DNA sequence: TGTGCCAGCAGCTATGGACAGGGATCATATGAAAAACTGTTTTTT. The complete variable domain, with remaining parts taken from reference TRBV11-2 and TRBJ1-4, reads EAGVAQSPRYKIIEKRQSVAFWCNPISGHATLYWYQQILGQGPKLLIQFQNNGVVDDSQLPKDRFSAERLKGVDSTLKIQPAKLEDSAVYLCASSYGQGSYEKLFFGSGTQLSVL.

The rearrangement uses TRBV19 and TRBJ2-1; 9 positions match TRBD2. The CDR3 has 17 amino acids. The germline V gene has CDR1 LNHDA and CDR2 SQIVND (reference sequence). J lost 8 bases, V lost 5 bases, and 16 bases had no gene match. This CDR3 reads CASSPRTSGRSRDEQFF. Written as DNA, the CDR3 is TGTGCCAGTAGTCCAAGGACCAGCGGGAGGTCTAGGGATGAGCAGTTCTTC.

This clonotype was seen a few times. The genes are TRBV21-1 and TRBJ2-1. TRBV21-1 is a listed pseudogene. The CDR3 sequence is 9 residues long. CDR3 nucleotides: TGTGCCAGCAGCAAGTTGGAAGCCTTC. As protein: CASSKLEAF.

The chain carries TRBV27 and TRBJ2-7; 8 nucleotides line up with TRBD1. The V segment lost 5 bases and the J segment 5 bases; nucleotides outside the gene matches: 14. This CDR3 has 16 residues. Germline lookup yields CDR1 MNHEY and CDR2 SMNVEV (reference sequence). The DNA of the CDR3 is TGTGCCAGCAGTCCTACCGGGACAGGAACTATCCACGAGCAGTACTTC. It is translated as CASSPTGTGTIHEQYF.

In its sample, this clonotype was seen once. This chain links TRBV12-3 or TRBV12-4 with TRBJ2-2, with 8 bases aligning to TRBD2. J gave up 1 base and V 6 bases, and 10 bases lay outside the gene matches. This CDR3 contains 17 residues. The CDR3 loop is CASSFQLAGKNTGELFF. The CDR3 DNA reads as TGTGCCAGCAGCTTCCAATTAGCGGGGAAGAACACCGGGGAGCTGTTTTTT.

Only a few counts were recorded for this clonotype. The chain employs TRBV5-1 and TRBJ2-7; 8 nucleotides align to TRBD1. Unmatched junction bases numbered 6, after V lost 2 bases and J lost 2 bases. Germline values: CDR1 SGHRS, CDR2 YFSETQ. The CDR3 covers 15 residues. The CDR3 region is CASSLGQGLAYEQYF. Written as DNA, the CDR3 is TGCGCCAGCAGCTTAGGACAGGGTTTGGCCTACGAGCAGTACTTC.

This clonotype was recorded many times. The rearrangement uses TRBV7-9 and TRBJ1-1; D is unclear. This CDR3 has 12 amino acids. V was pared by 3 bases and J by 1 base, with 3 bases between. CDR1 is SEHNR and CDR2 is FQNEAQ in the germline V gene (reference sequence). The CDR3 sequence is CASSFENTEAFF. As DNA, the CDR3 is TGTGCCAGCAGCTTTGAGAACACTGAAGCTTTCTTT.

The chain has TRBV3-1 and TRBJ2-7; D gene uncertain. The CDR3 spans 13 residues. Germline V CDR1 and CDR2: LGHDT, YNNKEL (reference sequence). Between the trimmed V and J ends, which lost 0 bases and 2 bases, there was a span of 5 bases. CDR3 DNA sequence: TGTGCCAGCAGCCAAGATCGAACCTACGAGCAGTACTTC. It encodes CASSQDRTYEQYF.

This chain joins TRBV10-3 and TRBJ1-1; D is undetermined. Germline-derived CDR1 and CDR2 are ENHRY and SYGVKD. V lost 4 bases and J 8 bases, leaving 8 bases between the germline ends. This CDR3 has 11 amino acids. CDR3 DNA sequence: TGTGCCATCAGTGCCAATGGGGAAGCTTTCTTT. It is translated as CAISANGEAFF.

The chain employs TRBV5-5 and TRBJ2-3; TRBD2 matches 8 bases. Losses at the gene ends were 0 bases for V and 9 bases for J; bases not matched to a gene: 6. Germline V gene data show CDR1 as SGHKS and CDR2 as YYEKEE (reference sequence). CDR3 length: 14 amino acids. The CDR3 bases are TGTGCCAGCAGCTTGGTCTTCGCGGGGGGCACGCAGTATTTT. Translation gives CASSLVFAGGTQYF. Full variable domain (remainder filled in from reference TRBV5-5 and TRBJ2-3): DAGVTQSPTHLIKTRGQQVTLRCSPISGHKSVSWYQQVLGQGPQFIFQYYEKEERGRGNFPDRFSARQFPNYSSELNVNALLLGDSALYLCASSLVFAGGTQYFGPGTRLTVL.

In its sample, this clonotype was seen many times. V usage is TRBV5-1 and J usage is TRBJ1-1; TRBD1 matches 7 bases. The CDR3 covers 13 residues. Trimming at V came to 1 base and at J to 6 bases, leaving 3 bases not matched to a gene. Per germline, CDR1 SGHRS and CDR2 YFSETQ. This CDR3 reads CASSLSDRPEAFF. Here the CDR3 DNA reads TGCGCCAGCAGCTTGTCGGACAGGCCTGAAGCTTTCTTT.

Written as DNA, the CDR3 is TGCAGTGCTAGAGATCAGATGACTAGCAGCACAGATACGCAGTATTTT. Residues: CSARDQMTSSTDTQYF. The J gene is TRBJ2-3, the V gene TRBV20-1; 7 nucleotides match TRBD2. The length of the CDR3 is 16 residues. Per germline, CDR1 DFQATT and CDR2 SNEGSKA (reference sequence). V gave up 0 bases and J gave up 0 bases; unmatched junction bases: 6.

The CDR3 sequence: CASSLLADDEQYF. The CDR3 nucleotides read TGTGCCAGCAGCTTGCTAGCGGACGACGAGCAGTACTTC. J is TRBJ2-7 and V is TRBV5-6, with 7 nucleotides matching TRBD2. The length of the CDR3 is 13 residues. The germline gives CDR1 SGHDT, CDR2 YYEEEE. V lost 1 base and J lost 5; bases outside the gene matches: 3.